This T cell receptor beta chain appears in the sequencing data of a study of blood T cell repertoires in COVID-19. Study background: From T cells, B-cell-depleted T cells, or PBMCs came the material, which was cDNA or gDNA.

The recovered donors of Cohort 3 showed two negative PCRs, clearance, or symptom resolution. Profiled with immunoSEQ multiplex PCR; TCRdb holds only in-frame clones, not every one. The repertoire holds approximately 470,000 clones, roughly 87% seen once, with approximately 0.7% in the top ten. V gave up 4 bases and J gave up 7 bases; unmatched junction bases: 15. Per the germline V gene, CDR1 is SGHNT and CDR2 is YYREEE (reference sequence). The CDR3 runs 17 residues. Sequencing used PBMCs or T cells enriched from blood (not recorded which). This chain links TRBV5-4 with TRBJ2-2; 8 bases fit TRBD2. This sequence originates from a woman younger than 35 who had recovered from COVID-19. In DNA, the CDR3 is TGTGCCAGCAGCCCCCCCTTGGGCGGGGGGTCGGACGGGGAGCTGTTTTTT. Its protein is CASSPPLGGGSDGELFF.